These T cell receptor beta chains were read from a single sample in a study of neurological immune-mediated disorders. TCRdb independently ran MiXCR on the 5' RACE reads; one entry per CDR3 protein. The repertoire holds just under 45,000 distinct CDR3 sequences, with roughly a fifth as singletons. The sequenced material came from PBMCs. These receptors were taken from a man aged 55 to 70 with HTLV-1-associated myelopathy (HAM/TSP). Each CDR3 is given without its conserved first and last residue.

TRBV5-1	TRBJ2-7	ASSSTTHTYEQY
TRBV24-1	TRBJ2-3	ATSPSSGLAGAPADTQY
TRBV20-1	TRBJ2-1	SAISGREHNEQF
TRBV12-3/TRBV12-4	TRBJ2-3	ASSNQGSTQY
TRBV20-1	TRBJ2-1	SARGDRGGDEQF
TRBV20-1	TRBJ1-5	SARGGGGNQPQH
TRBV24-1	TRBJ2-2	ATSEGQPSNTGELF
TRBV9	TRBJ2-1	ASSPGLAPNNEQF
TRBV5-6	TRBJ2-7	ASSSTVRAIPYEQY
TRBV12-3/TRBV12-4	TRBJ2-1	ASRGDRGEQF
TRBV6-5	TRBJ1-2	ASSRSRQGASVGYT
TRBV10-3	TRBJ1-6	ATYSGTGNSPLH
TRBV18	TRBJ1-5	ASSLLVDRVGNQPQH
TRBV20-1	TRBJ2-3	SANLAGVDTQY
TRBV29-1	TRBJ1-3	SVEPLTGLGNTIY
TRBV29-1	TRBJ2-1	SVETGLEF
TRBV5-1	TRBJ2-3	ASSLGSGRQDTQY
TRBV5-1	TRBJ1-3	ASSLGGSSASGNTIY
TRBV29-1	TRBJ2-5	SVEGAAERS
TRBV18	TRBJ2-1	ASSFYEARNEQF
TRBV12-3/TRBV12-4	TRBJ2-1	ASSLGLGRGNEQF
TRBV6-5	TRBJ2-5	ASSYRRPLLSETQY
TRBV28	TRBJ2-1	ASSRTSGTYNEQF
TRBV5-1	TRBJ2-1	ASSYSGNWNNEQF
TRBV5-8	TRBJ2-1	ASPEGLAGSYKHNEQF
TRBV5-1	TRBJ2-5	ASSVFPGAQETQY
TRBV29-1	TRBJ1-3	SVGGGLSGNTIY
TRBV29-1	TRBJ2-3	SVGLVRASDTQY
TRBV13	TRBJ1-2	ASSLNTGGGYGYT
TRBV6-1	TRBJ1-1	ASGYRDNTEAF
TRBV5-1	TRBJ2-7	ASSLTLSSYEQY
TRBV7-8	TRBJ2-6	ASSPGRGAGANVLT
TRBV2	TRBJ2-1	ASRRGTSGRNEQF
TRBV13	TRBJ2-7	ASSFGLASYEQY
TRBV7-2	TRBJ1-5	ASSSFQGIGNQPQH
TRBV7-9	TRBJ2-2	ASSPAGGANTGELF
TRBV12-3/TRBV12-4	TRBJ2-2	ASSLDTGELF
TRBV20-1	TRBJ2-1	SASRLAGVNEQF
TRBV10-3	TRBJ2-3	AISDSGSSTDTQY
TRBV20-1	TRBJ2-3	SARPSGSTDTQY
TRBV5-1	TRBJ2-1	ASSFMTGSSYNEQF
TRBV20-1	TRBJ2-7	SARDVSNPSLGEQY
TRBV10-3	TRBJ2-7	ATSKGITYEQY
TRBV14	TRBJ1-3	ASSQDGGAFSGNTIY